The following is a T cell receptor (beta chain) sequence with its context. Its antigen is unidentified. This record belongs to a study of OX40 agonist ivuxolimab in advanced cancers. General study findings and limits: Dose levels from 0.1 to 3.0 mg/kg saw CD4+ and CD8+ blood T cells expand clonally by week 6.

Trimming stripped 7 bases from V and 2 bases from J, with 15 bases between. Germline CDR1 and CDR2: MNHEY and SVGAGI. The CDR3 runs 14 residues. TCRdb's table, derived via immunoSEQ multiplex PCR, lists solely in-frame clones and lacks some. The sample has about 19,000 clones; about 80% are singletons. The chain uses TRBV6-5 and TRBJ2-7; D is unclear. Sample: CD4+ or CD8+ T cells sorted from blood, taken in a trial of the OX40 agonist ivuxolimab. This receptor was obtained from an adult with an advanced solid tumor such as melanoma, head and neck, liver or kidney cancer. In DNA form, the CDR3 reads TGTGCCAGCAAGAACCGAGCCCCCCCCTACGAGCAGTACTTC. Protein product: CASKNRAPPYEQYF.